This T cell receptor (beta chain) was profiled in a study of graft-versus-host responses after intestinal transplantation. General study results and limits: Early post-transplant HvG declines were associated with peak circulating GvH clone levels.

The V gene lost 4 bases and the J gene lost 2 bases, with 11 bases spanning the gap. The CDR3 loop spans 14 amino acids. Germline CDR1 reads MNHNS; CDR2 reads SASEGT. Using immunoSEQ multiplex PCR, the repertoire was profiled, and TCRdb retains in-frame clones only, with some absent. The sample consists of about 85,000 clones, approximately 80% of them appearing once. As for this clone: The antigen is undetermined.

The chain links TRBV6-1 to TRBJ1-2; D may be TRBD1 (6 bases). The source material was unstimulated CD4+ T cells sorted from spleen or lymph node cells, sampled before intestinal transplant. This receptor was taken from a human donor who received an intestinal transplant. The CDR3 here is CASSGFGQNYGYTF. The DNA of the CDR3 is TGTGCCAGCAGTGGTTTCGGACAGAACTATGGCTACACCTTC.